The rows below give T cell receptor beta chains drawn from one sample of a study of T cells after yellow fever vaccination. MiXCR, run by TCRdb on the 5' RACE reads, gives a single entry per CDR3 protein. The table lists approximately 250,000 distinct CDR3 sequences, 3.6% of them singletons. This sample comprised PBMCs, obtained 15 days after the yellow fever booster vaccination. The receptors were gathered from a man younger than 35 who received the YFV17D yellow fever vaccine. The CDR3 runs from the conserved cysteine through the conserved F or W. The order of the fields is J gene, D gene, V gene, CDR3 length, clone size, CDR3 protein, CDR3 DNA. D genes are given only for firm matches. Expanded clones are given a class, and other clones once, few, many or no size at all.

j_call: TRBJ2-1; d_call: NA; v_call: TRBV2; cdr3_length: 12; clone_size: many; cdr3_aa: CASSEDANEQFF; cdr3_nt: TGTGCCAGCAGTGAAGACGCTAATGAGCAGTTCTTC
j_call: TRBJ2-7; d_call: TRBD1; v_call: TRBV29-1; cdr3_length: 14; clone_size: many; cdr3_aa: CSVERTGVSYEQYF; cdr3_nt: TGCAGCGTTGAAAGGACAGGGGTATCCTACGAGCAGTACTTC
j_call: TRBJ2-3; d_call: NA; v_call: TRBV7-2; cdr3_length: 13; clone_size: many; cdr3_aa: CASSWNQLDTQYF; cdr3_nt: TGTGCCAGCAGCTGGAATCAGTTAGATACGCAGTATTTT
j_call: TRBJ1-2; d_call: NA; v_call: TRBV11-2; cdr3_length: 13; clone_size: many; cdr3_aa: CASSLGEVAGYTF; cdr3_nt: TGTGCCAGCAGCTTAGGAGAGGTTGCTGGCTACACCTTC
j_call: TRBJ1-5; d_call: NA; v_call: TRBV7-2; cdr3_length: 14; clone_size: many; cdr3_aa: CASSTRQEYQPQHF; cdr3_nt: TGTGCCAGCAGCACGAGACAGGAGTATCAGCCCCAGCATTTT
j_call: TRBJ2-1; d_call: NA; v_call: TRBV5-1; cdr3_length: 15; clone_size: many; cdr3_aa: CASSLAGGDYNEQFF; cdr3_nt: TGCGCCAGCAGCTTGGCCGGGGGAGACTACAATGAGCAGTTCTTC
j_call: TRBJ1-5; d_call: TRBD1; v_call: TRBV12-3/TRBV12-4; cdr3_length: 14; clone_size: many; cdr3_aa: CASRGTGGGQPQHF; cdr3_nt: TGTGCCAGCAGGGGGACAGGGGGCGGTCAGCCCCAGCATTTT
j_call: TRBJ1-2; d_call: NA; v_call: TRBV6-5; cdr3_length: 15; clone_size: many; cdr3_aa: CASSYVGAAGYGYTF; cdr3_nt: TGTGCCAGCAGTTACGTCGGGGCGGCGGGCTATGGCTACACCTTC
j_call: TRBJ2-7; d_call: NA; v_call: TRBV5-1; cdr3_length: 12; clone_size: many; cdr3_aa: CASSGEPYEQYF; cdr3_nt: TGCGCCAGCAGCGGAGAACCCTACGAGCAGTACTTC
j_call: TRBJ2-1; d_call: NA; v_call: TRBV18; cdr3_length: 14; clone_size: many; cdr3_aa: CASSAPGRQNEQFF; cdr3_nt: TGTGCCAGCTCAGCTCCGGGACGCCAAAATGAGCAGTTCTTC
j_call: TRBJ2-3; d_call: NA; v_call: TRBV29-1; cdr3_length: 13; clone_size: many; cdr3_aa: CSVGRATADTQYF; cdr3_nt: TGCAGCGTTGGGAGGGCAACAGCAGATACGCAGTATTTT
j_call: TRBJ2-5; d_call: NA; v_call: TRBV15; cdr3_length: 13; clone_size: NA; cdr3_aa: CATSSRVAETQYF; cdr3_nt: TGTGCCACCAGCTCGCGGGTGGCGGAGACCCAGTACTTC
j_call: TRBJ2-3; d_call: NA; v_call: TRBV7-2; cdr3_length: 15; clone_size: many; cdr3_aa: CASAHLPSPQDTQYF; cdr3_nt: TGTGCCAGCGCTCACCTCCCAAGCCCACAAGATACGCAGTATTTT
j_call: TRBJ2-1; d_call: NA; v_call: TRBV7-3; cdr3_length: 13; clone_size: many; cdr3_aa: CASSVLGGDEQFF; cdr3_nt: TGTGCCAGCAGCGTACTAGGCGGAGATGAGCAGTTCTTC
j_call: TRBJ1-3; d_call: NA; v_call: TRBV12-3/TRBV12-4; cdr3_length: 11; clone_size: many; cdr3_aa: CASRLGNTIYF; cdr3_nt: TGTGCCAGCAGACTAGGGAACACCATATATTTT
j_call: TRBJ2-5; d_call: NA; v_call: TRBV24-1; cdr3_length: 15; clone_size: NA; cdr3_aa: CATSDNQGLQETQYF; cdr3_nt: TGTGCCACCAGTGACAACCAAGGGTTACAAGAGACCCAGTACTTC
j_call: TRBJ1-5; d_call: NA; v_call: TRBV7-2; cdr3_length: 15; clone_size: few; cdr3_aa: CASSLVYRVDQPQHF; cdr3_nt: TGTGCCAGCAGCTTAGTTTACAGGGTGGACCAGCCCCAGCATTTT
j_call: TRBJ1-1; d_call: NA; v_call: TRBV15; cdr3_length: 17; clone_size: many; cdr3_aa: CATSRVRGMGMNTEAFF; cdr3_nt: TGTGCCACCAGCAGAGTACGGGGTATGGGAATGAACACTGAAGCTTTCTTT
j_call: TRBJ2-2; d_call: NA; v_call: TRBV5-1; cdr3_length: 14; clone_size: many; cdr3_aa: CASSLIPGPGELFF; cdr3_nt: TGCGCCAGCAGCTTGATTCCCGGTCCCGGGGAGCTGTTTTTT
j_call: TRBJ1-5; d_call: NA; v_call: TRBV27; cdr3_length: 15; clone_size: many; cdr3_aa: CASSLTGLGNQPQHF; cdr3_nt: TGTGCCAGCAGTTTAACAGGACTTGGCAATCAGCCCCAGCATTTT
j_call: TRBJ1-4; d_call: NA; v_call: TRBV2; cdr3_length: 14; clone_size: many; cdr3_aa: CASSERSAGEKLFF; cdr3_nt: TGTGCCAGCAGTGAAAGGTCTGCTGGTGAAAAACTGTTTTTT
j_call: TRBJ1-1; d_call: TRBD1; v_call: TRBV14; cdr3_length: 15; clone_size: many; cdr3_aa: CASSVDAGGYTEAFF; cdr3_nt: TGTGCCAGCAGTGTAGACGCAGGGGGCTACACTGAAGCTTTCTTT
j_call: TRBJ2-2; d_call: TRBD1; v_call: TRBV6-5; cdr3_length: 14; clone_size: many; cdr3_aa: CASGDRENTGELFF; cdr3_nt: TGTGCCAGCGGCGACAGGGAGAACACCGGGGAGCTGTTTTTT
j_call: TRBJ1-3; d_call: NA; v_call: TRBV5-5; cdr3_length: 15; clone_size: many; cdr3_aa: CASSWEEGSGNTIYF; cdr3_nt: TGTGCCAGCAGCTGGGAGGAGGGATCTGGAAACACCATATATTTT
j_call: TRBJ1-4; d_call: NA; v_call: TRBV25-1; cdr3_length: 15; clone_size: many; cdr3_aa: CASSDGVVLGEKLFF; cdr3_nt: TGTGCCAGCAGTGACGGCGTCGTTTTAGGTGAAAAACTGTTTTTT
j_call: TRBJ1-4; d_call: TRBD1; v_call: TRBV3-1; cdr3_length: 16; clone_size: many; cdr3_aa: CASSQDRGGGGEKLFF; cdr3_nt: TGTGCCAGCAGCCAAGATCGTGGAGGGGGCGGTGAAAAACTGTTTTTT
j_call: TRBJ2-3; d_call: TRBD2; v_call: TRBV7-2; cdr3_length: 15; clone_size: many; cdr3_aa: CASSDPGLAMNTQYF; cdr3_nt: TGTGCCAGCAGCGATCCGGGACTAGCAATGAATACGCAGTATTTT
j_call: TRBJ1-6; d_call: TRBD1; v_call: TRBV18; cdr3_length: 18; clone_size: many; cdr3_aa: CASSPRSPAGGLNSPLHF; cdr3_nt: TGTGCCAGCTCACCCCGAAGTCCGGCAGGGGGCTTAAATTCACCCCTCCACTTT
j_call: TRBJ2-7; d_call: TRBD1; v_call: TRBV7-9; cdr3_length: 14; clone_size: many; cdr3_aa: CASSYPGQAYEQYF; cdr3_nt: TGTGCCAGCAGCTACCCGGGACAGGCCTACGAGCAGTACTTC
j_call: TRBJ1-1; d_call: NA; v_call: TRBV5-1; cdr3_length: 15; clone_size: many; cdr3_aa: CASSSQDPGNTEAFF; cdr3_nt: TGCGCCAGCAGCTCACAAGACCCAGGAAACACTGAAGCTTTCTTT
j_call: TRBJ2-3; d_call: NA; v_call: TRBV2; cdr3_length: 16; clone_size: many; cdr3_aa: CASSERSGYSADTQYF; cdr3_nt: TGTGCCAGCAGTGAACGGTCGGGGTATAGCGCAGATACGCAGTATTTT
j_call: TRBJ2-5; d_call: TRBD2; v_call: TRBV7-8; cdr3_length: 17; clone_size: many; cdr3_aa: CASSQITSGGRGETQYF; cdr3_nt: TGTGCCAGCAGCCAAATAACTAGCGGGGGCCGGGGAGAGACCCAGTACTTC
j_call: TRBJ1-5; d_call: TRBD1; v_call: TRBV5-1; cdr3_length: 17; clone_size: many; cdr3_aa: CASREKPQGAGNQPQHF; cdr3_nt: TGCGCCAGCAGGGAAAAACCACAGGGGGCCGGCAATCAGCCCCAGCATTTT
j_call: TRBJ2-2; d_call: NA; v_call: TRBV7-3; cdr3_length: 17; clone_size: many; cdr3_aa: CASSLMGRGQPAGELFF; cdr3_nt: TGTGCCAGCAGCTTAATGGGACGGGGACAACCTGCGGGGGAGCTGTTTTTT
j_call: TRBJ2-1; d_call: NA; v_call: TRBV4-2; cdr3_length: 15; clone_size: many; cdr3_aa: CASSQPRGSYNEQFF; cdr3_nt: TGTGCCAGCAGCCAACCACGAGGGTCCTACAATGAGCAGTTCTTC
j_call: TRBJ2-5; d_call: NA; v_call: TRBV18; cdr3_length: 14; clone_size: few; cdr3_aa: CASSPPSGMETQYF; cdr3_nt: TGTGCCAGCTCACCACCGTCAGGGATGGAGACCCAGTACTTC
j_call: TRBJ2-5; d_call: TRBD2; v_call: TRBV6-2/TRBV6-3; cdr3_length: 13; clone_size: many; cdr3_aa: CASGGGEQETQYF; cdr3_nt: TGTGCCAGCGGCGGGGGGGAGCAAGAGACCCAGTACTTC
j_call: TRBJ1-2; d_call: TRBD1; v_call: TRBV10-3; cdr3_length: 14; clone_size: many; cdr3_aa: CAIRGTGKDYGYTF; cdr3_nt: TGTGCCATCAGAGGGACAGGGAAGGACTATGGCTACACCTTC
j_call: TRBJ2-5; d_call: NA; v_call: TRBV3-1; cdr3_length: 15; clone_size: many; cdr3_aa: CASSRSGLAQETQYF; cdr3_nt: TGTGCCAGCAGCCGAAGTGGGTTGGCCCAAGAGACCCAGTACTTC
j_call: TRBJ2-4; d_call: TRBD1; v_call: TRBV20-1; cdr3_length: 16; clone_size: many; cdr3_aa: CSALRGRGLTKNIQYF; cdr3_nt: TGCAGTGCTCTGAGGGGAAGGGGGCTTACCAAAAACATTCAGTACTTC